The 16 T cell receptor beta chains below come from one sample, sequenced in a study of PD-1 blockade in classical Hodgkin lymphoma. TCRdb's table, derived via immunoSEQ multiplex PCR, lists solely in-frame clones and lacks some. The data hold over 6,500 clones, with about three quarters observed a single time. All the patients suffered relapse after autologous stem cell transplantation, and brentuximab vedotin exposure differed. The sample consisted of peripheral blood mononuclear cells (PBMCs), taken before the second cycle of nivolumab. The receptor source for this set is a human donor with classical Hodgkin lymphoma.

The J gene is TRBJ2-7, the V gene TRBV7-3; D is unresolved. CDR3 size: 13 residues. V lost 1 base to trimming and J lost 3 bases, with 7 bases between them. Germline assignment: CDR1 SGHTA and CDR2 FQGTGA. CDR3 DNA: TGTGCCAGCAGCTTAAATAGTAACTACGAGCAGTACTTC. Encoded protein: CASSLNSNYEQYF.

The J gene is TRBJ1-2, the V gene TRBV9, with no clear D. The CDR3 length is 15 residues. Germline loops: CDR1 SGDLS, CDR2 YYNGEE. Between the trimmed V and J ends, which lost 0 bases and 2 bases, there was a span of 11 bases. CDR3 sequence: CASSVGNEGNYGYTF. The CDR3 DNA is TGTGCCAGCAGCGTAGGAAATGAGGGAAACTATGGCTACACCTTC.

CDR3 DNA sequence: TGCGCCAGCAGCCAAGAAAACGCTGGGACAGGTCGTAACGAGCAGTACTTC. It yields the protein CASSQENAGTGRNEQYF. V gene TRBV4-1 combines with J gene TRBJ2-7; 8 bases agree with TRBD1. V trimming: 0 bases; J trimming: 5 bases; junction bases outside the gene matches: 12. This CDR3 region has 17 residues. Germline-derived CDR1 and CDR2 are MGHRA and YSYEKL.

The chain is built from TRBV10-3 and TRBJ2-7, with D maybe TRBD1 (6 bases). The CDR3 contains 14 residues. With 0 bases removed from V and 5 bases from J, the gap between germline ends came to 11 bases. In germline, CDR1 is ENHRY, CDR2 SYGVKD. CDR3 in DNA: TGTGCCATCAGTGAGTCGCAGGGGTGGGACGAGCAGTACTTC. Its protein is CAISESQGWDEQYF.

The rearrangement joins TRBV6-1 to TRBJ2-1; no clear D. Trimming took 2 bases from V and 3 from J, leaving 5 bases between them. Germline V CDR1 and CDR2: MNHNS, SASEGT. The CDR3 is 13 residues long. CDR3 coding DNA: TGTGCCAGCAGTGAATTTTACTACAATGAGCAGTTCTTC. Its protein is CASSEFYYNEQFF.

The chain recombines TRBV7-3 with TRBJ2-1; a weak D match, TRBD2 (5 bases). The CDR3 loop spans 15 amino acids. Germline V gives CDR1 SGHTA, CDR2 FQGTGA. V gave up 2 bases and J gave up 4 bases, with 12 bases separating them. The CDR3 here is CASSLDGSLYNEQFF. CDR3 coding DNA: TGTGCCAGCAGCTTAGATGGGAGTTTATACAATGAGCAGTTCTTC. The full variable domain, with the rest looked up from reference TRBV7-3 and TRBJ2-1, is GAGVSQTPSNKVTEKGKYVELRCDPISGHTALYWYRQSLGQGPEFLIYFQGTGAADDSGLPNDRFFAVRPEGSVSTLKIQRTERGDSAVYLCASSLDGSLYNEQFFGPGTRLTVL.

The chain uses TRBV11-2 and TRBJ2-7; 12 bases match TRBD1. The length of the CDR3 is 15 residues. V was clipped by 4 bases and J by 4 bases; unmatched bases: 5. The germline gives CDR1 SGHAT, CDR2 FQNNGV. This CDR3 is CASSYGTGGTYEQYF. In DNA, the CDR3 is TGTGCCAGCAGCTACGGGACAGGGGGCACTTACGAGCAGTACTTC.

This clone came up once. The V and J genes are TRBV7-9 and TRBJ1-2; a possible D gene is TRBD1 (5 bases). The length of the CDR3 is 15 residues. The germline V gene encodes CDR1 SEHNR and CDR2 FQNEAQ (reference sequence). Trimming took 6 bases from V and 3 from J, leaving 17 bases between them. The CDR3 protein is CASRNIGGTDYGYTF. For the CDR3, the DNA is TGTGCCAGCAGGAATATTGGGGGAACGGACTATGGCTACACCTTC.

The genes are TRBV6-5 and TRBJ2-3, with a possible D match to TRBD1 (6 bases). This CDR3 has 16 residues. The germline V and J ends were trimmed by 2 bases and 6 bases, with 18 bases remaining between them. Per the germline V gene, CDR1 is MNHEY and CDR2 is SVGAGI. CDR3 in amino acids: CASSYDKGVKMDTQYF. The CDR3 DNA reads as TGTGCCAGCAGTTACGACAAGGGGGTAAAAATGGATACGCAGTATTTT.

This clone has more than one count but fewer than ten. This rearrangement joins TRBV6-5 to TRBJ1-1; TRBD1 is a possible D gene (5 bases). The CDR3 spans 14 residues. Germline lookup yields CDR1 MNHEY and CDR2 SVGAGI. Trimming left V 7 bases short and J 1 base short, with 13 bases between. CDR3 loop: CASISFTGNTEAFF. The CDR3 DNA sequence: TGTGCCAGCATCTCCTTTACAGGGAACACTGAAGCTTTCTTT.

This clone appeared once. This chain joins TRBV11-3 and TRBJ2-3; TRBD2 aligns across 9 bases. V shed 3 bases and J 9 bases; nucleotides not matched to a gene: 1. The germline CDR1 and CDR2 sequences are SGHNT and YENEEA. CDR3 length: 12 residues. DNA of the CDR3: TGTGCCAGCAGCTTTGCGGGAGGGACGCAGTATTTT. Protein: CASSFAGGTQYF.

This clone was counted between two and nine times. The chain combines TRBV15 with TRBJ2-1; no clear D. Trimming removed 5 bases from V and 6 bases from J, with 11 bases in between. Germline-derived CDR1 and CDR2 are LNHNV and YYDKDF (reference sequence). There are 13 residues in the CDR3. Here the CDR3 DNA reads TGTGCCACCAGCCCAGATCTTCCCAATGAGCAGTTCTTC. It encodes CATSPDLPNEQFF.

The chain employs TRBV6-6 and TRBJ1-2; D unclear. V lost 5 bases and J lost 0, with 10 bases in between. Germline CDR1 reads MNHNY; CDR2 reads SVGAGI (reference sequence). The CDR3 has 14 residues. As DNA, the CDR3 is TGTGCCAGCAGTAATCAGGCTACTAACTATGGCTACACCTTC. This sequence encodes CASSNQATNYGYTF.

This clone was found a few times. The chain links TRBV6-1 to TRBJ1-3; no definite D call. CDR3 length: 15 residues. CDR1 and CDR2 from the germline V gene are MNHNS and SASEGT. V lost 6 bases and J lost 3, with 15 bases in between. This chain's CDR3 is CASSVDLNFGNTIYF. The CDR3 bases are TGTGCCAGCAGCGTGGACCTAAATTTTGGAAACACCATATATTTT.

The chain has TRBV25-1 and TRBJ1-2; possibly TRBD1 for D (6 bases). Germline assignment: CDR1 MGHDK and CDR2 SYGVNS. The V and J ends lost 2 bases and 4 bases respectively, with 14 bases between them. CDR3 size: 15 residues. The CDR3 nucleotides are TGTGCCAGCAGTGAAAATTTAGGGGGGGCCTATGGCTACACCTTC. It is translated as CASSENLGGAYGYTF.

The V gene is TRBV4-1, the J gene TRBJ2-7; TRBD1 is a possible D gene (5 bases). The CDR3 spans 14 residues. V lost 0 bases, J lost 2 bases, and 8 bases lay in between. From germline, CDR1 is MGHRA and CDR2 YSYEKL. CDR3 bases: TGCGCCAGCAGCCAAGAGTCAGGGCCCTACGAGCAGTACTTC. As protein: CASSQESGPYEQYF.